Reported below is one T cell receptor (beta chain). No antigen is known for it. No much larger clone is present one base from it, and per-base qualities are unavailable. This record belongs to a study of blood T cell repertoires in COVID-19 (dated by TCRdb to the early 2020s). Broadly, across the study: Collaborator samples came from the United States, Italy and Spain and covered acute and convalescent phases of COVID-19. The material from the prospective study consisted of cDNA or gDNA derived from T cells, B-cell-depleted T cells, or PBMCs. Subjects who had been exposed to COVID-19, were actively infected with it, or had recovered from it provided the deeply sampled blood TCRbeta repertoires that made up the dataset. The repertoires were released in a freely available public database intended as a resource for research on the immune response to SARS-CoV-2. Samples were obtained from the ongoing ImmuneRACE study (first 160 participants) and from over 1,000 subjects provided by 6 global collaborators. The sample metadata nearly always contained a de-identified subject ID, COVID-19 status, age in years and sex. Where available, HLA class I and class II types were obtained from metadata supplied by the sample provider rather than from assay-based typing.

At one collaborating source in Seattle, patients were enrolled during active infection and were followed longitudinally through the course of disease. Whole blood was collected in K2EDTA tubes by collaborating institutions according to the institutions' own protocols. Collaborator samples were shipped for TCRbeta analysis as frozen whole blood, isolated PBMCs, or DNA extracted from either sample type. TCRbeta CDR3 regions were amplified from genomic DNA by means of the immunoSEQ Assay, a bias-controlled multiplex PCR. In the paper's pipeline: The number of nucleated cells in each sample was estimated by amplification of reference gene primers within the assay. Sequence reads were collapsed and filtered to measure the absolute abundance of every unique TCRbeta CDR3 rearrangement. For each sample, productive Simpson clonality was calculated by taking the square root of Simpson's diversity index across productive rearrangements. The table comes from immuneACCESS by way of TCRdb, which keeps in-frame sequences with V and J called. Part of the clones is missing from these tables; in studies checked, under half for an unresolved V gene and the rest for unknown reasons. Clonal size and the V and J genes are those of that table, whereas D and trimming came from the DNA. This sample holds about 200,000 clones; 92% were observed only once. More than 0.7% of the sample lies in the top ten.

Overall study results and their limits: The quantity of clinical and demographic metadata differed by source and by participant and was supplied without curation.

Unmatched junction bases come to 2, with V trimmed by 3 bases and J by 3 bases. The CDR3 runs 14 residues from the cysteine to the phenylalanine. Only the CDR3 DNA is retained, 42 bases long and in frame from the first base. The germline V gene encodes CDR1 SEHNR and CDR2 FQNEAQ (reference sequence). The sequence was collected from a man aged 55 to 70 with COVID-19, enrolled during active disease. The source material was peripheral blood. The sequence joins TRBV7-9 to TRBJ1-2, with 9 bases in between that match TRBD1. The CDR3 reads CASSFRTGDYGYTF. The DNA reads as follows: TGTGCCAGCAGCTTTAGGACAGGGGACTATGGCTACACCTTC.